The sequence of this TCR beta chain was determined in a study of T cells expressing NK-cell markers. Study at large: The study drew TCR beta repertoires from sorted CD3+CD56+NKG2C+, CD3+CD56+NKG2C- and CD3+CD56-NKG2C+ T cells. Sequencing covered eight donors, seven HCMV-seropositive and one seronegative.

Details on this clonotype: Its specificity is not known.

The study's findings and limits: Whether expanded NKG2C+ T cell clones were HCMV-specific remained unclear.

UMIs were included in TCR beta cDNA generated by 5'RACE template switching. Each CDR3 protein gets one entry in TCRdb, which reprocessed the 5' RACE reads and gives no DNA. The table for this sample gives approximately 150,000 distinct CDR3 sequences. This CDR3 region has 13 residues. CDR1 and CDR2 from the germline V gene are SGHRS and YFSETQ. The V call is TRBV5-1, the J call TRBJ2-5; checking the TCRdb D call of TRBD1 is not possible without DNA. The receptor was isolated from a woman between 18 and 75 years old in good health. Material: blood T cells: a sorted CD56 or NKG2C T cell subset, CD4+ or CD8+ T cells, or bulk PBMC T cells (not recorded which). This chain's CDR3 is CASSSQPGETQYF.